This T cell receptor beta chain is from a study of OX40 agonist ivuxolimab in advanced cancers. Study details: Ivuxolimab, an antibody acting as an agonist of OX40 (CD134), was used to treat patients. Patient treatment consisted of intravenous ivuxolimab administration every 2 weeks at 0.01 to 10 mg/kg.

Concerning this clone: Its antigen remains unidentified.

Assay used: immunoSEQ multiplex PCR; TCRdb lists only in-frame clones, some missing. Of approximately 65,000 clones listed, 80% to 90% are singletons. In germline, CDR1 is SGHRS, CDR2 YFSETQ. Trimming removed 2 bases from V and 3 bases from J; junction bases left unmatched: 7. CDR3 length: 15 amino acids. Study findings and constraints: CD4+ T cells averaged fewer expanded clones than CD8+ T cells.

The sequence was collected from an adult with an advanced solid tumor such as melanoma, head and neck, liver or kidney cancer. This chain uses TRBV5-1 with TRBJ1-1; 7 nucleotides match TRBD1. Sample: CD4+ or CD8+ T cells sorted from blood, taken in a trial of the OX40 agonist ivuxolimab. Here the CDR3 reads CASSLARDRDTEAFF. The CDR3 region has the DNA TGCGCCAGCAGCTTAGCCCGGGACAGAGACACTGAAGCTTTCTTT. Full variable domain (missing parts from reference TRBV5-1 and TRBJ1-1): KAGVTQTPRYLIKTRGQQVTLSCSPISGHRSVSWYQQTPGQGLQFLFEYFSETQRNKGNFPGRFSGRQFSNSRSEMNVSTLELGDSALYLCASSLARDRDTEAFFGQGTRLTVV.